This T cell receptor beta chain was retrieved from a study of cytomegalovirus exposure and HLA in healthy donors. General study findings and limits: Reports state that TCR beta sequences accurately predicted most subjects' HLA-A and HLA-B alleles. Upon later analysis, HLA-associated TCR beta chains proved more clonally expanded than other, equally common chains. Researchers reported from a later analysis that most CMV-associated TCR beta chains appeared HLA-restricted.

The PCR contained 60 Vbeta and 13 Jbeta primers. The method was immunoSEQ multiplex PCR; TCRdb's version includes in-frame clones alone and lacks a portion of them. The sample holds 55,000 or so clones. Regarding this clone: Its matching antigen is unknown.

Trimming took 1 base from V and 1 from J, leaving 11 bases between them. The germline CDR1 and CDR2 sequences are SGDLS and YYNGEE. This CDR3 region has 15 residues. Input material: PBMCs. The rearrangement links TRBV9 to TRBJ1-1; D gene uncertain. The sequence derives from a woman in her fifties or sixties in good health and CMV-seropositive. The CDR3 sequence is CASSVFDTTNTEAFF. As DNA, the CDR3 is TGTGCCAGCAGCGTATTCGACACGACGAACACTGAAGCTTTCTTT.